These 29 T cell receptor beta chains came from one sample sequenced in a study of T cell responses to AZD1222 COVID-19 vaccine. Repertoires were generated with immunoSEQ multiplex PCR, while TCRdb's copy carries only in-frame clones and drops some. Of 150,000 to 200,000 clones in the sample, 90% to 95% were seen once. The sequencing here drew on peripheral blood, taken on day 0 of AZD1222 vaccination. The receptors stem from an adult in good health.

This clone occurred a few times. The chain recombines TRBV19 with TRBJ2-7; no definite D call. CDR1 is LNHDA and CDR2 is SQIVND in the germline V gene (reference sequence). The CDR3 runs to 14 residues. V was trimmed by 3 bases and J by 3 bases, leaving 12 bases between them. CDR3 DNA: TGTGCCAGTAGTATTACGGGTCTAATCTACGAGCAGTACTTC. This encodes CASSITGLIYEQYF.

The V gene is TRBV11-2, the J gene TRBJ2-4; D is possibly TRBD2 (6 bases). Between the trimmed V and J ends, which lost 1 base and 6 bases, there was a span of 7 bases. The germline V gene has CDR1 SGHAT and CDR2 FQNNGV. The CDR3 has 13 residues. CDR3 DNA: TGTGCCAGCAGCTTAGCGGGACTAAACATTCAGTACTTC. Translated, it gives CASSLAGLNIQYF. The full variable domain, rest sourced from reference TRBV11-2 and TRBJ2-4, is EAGVAQSPRYKIIEKRQSVAFWCNPISGHATLYWYQQILGQGPKLLIQFQNNGVVDDSQLPKDRFSAERLKGVDSTLKIQPAKLEDSAVYLCASSLAGLNIQYFGAGTRLSVL.

This clone was seen a handful of times. This rearrangement joins TRBV5-5 to TRBJ1-5; D call uncertain. This CDR3 contains 16 residues. The V end was cut by 2 bases, the J end by 9 bases, with 21 bases between. The V gene's germline CDR1 is SGHKS and CDR2 YYEKEE (reference sequence). CDR3 DNA sequence: TGTGCCAGCAGCTTATATGTTTCCGGCCCCGGGAGGCCCCAGCATTTT. The encoded protein is CASSLYVSGPGRPQHF.

Only one count was recorded for this clone. The rearrangement uses TRBV7-9 and TRBJ1-5, with a tentative D call TRBD1 (6 bases). The V and J ends lost 5 bases and 4 bases respectively, with 12 bases between them. CDR3 length: 14 amino acids. The germline CDR1 and CDR2 sequences are SEHNR and FQNEAQ (reference sequence). The CDR3 nucleotides are TGTGCCAGCAGCGCCACCGGGACAAATCAGCCCCAGCATTTT. Protein product: CASSATGTNQPQHF. Full variable domain (remainder filled in from reference TRBV7-9 and TRBJ1-5): DTGVSQNPRHKITKRGQNVTFRCDPISEHNRLYWYRQTLGQGPEFLTYFQNEAQLEKSRLLSDRFSAERPKGSFSTLEIQRTEQGDSAMYLCASSATGTNQPQHFGDGTRLSIL.

The J gene is TRBJ2-7, the V gene TRBV7-9, with 8 nucleotides matching TRBD2. The ends lost 1 base at V and 3 bases at J; junction bases unmatched: 5. CDR3 size: 15 residues. Germline CDR1 and CDR2: SEHNR and FQNEAQ (reference sequence). The CDR3 loop is CASSLVGGGNYEQYF. For the CDR3, the DNA is TGTGCCAGCAGCTTAGTCGGCGGGGGGAACTACGAGCAGTACTTC.

The chain links TRBV7-2 to TRBJ2-2; D is undetermined. This CDR3 is built from 15 residues. Trimming cost V 5 bases and J 2 bases, with 12 bases left between them. Germline loops: CDR1 SGHTA, CDR2 FQGNSA. CDR3 amino acids: CASSPAWRNTGELFF. In DNA, the CDR3 is TGTGCCAGCAGCCCTGCTTGGCGTAACACCGGGGAGCTGTTTTTT.

The chain is built from TRBV11-3 and TRBJ1-1; no clear D gene. The CDR3 extends over 14 amino acids. V was clipped by 4 bases and J by 7 bases, with 16 bases between them. Looked up from germline, CDR1 is SGHNT and CDR2 is YENEEA. The chain's CDR3 is CASSSSVSRGEAFF. Written as DNA, the CDR3 is TGTGCCAGCAGCTCGTCGGTGTCCCGGGGTGAAGCTTTCTTT.

To note about this clone: The sample contains more than one DNA sequence encoding this CDR3. CDR3 bases: TGTGCCAGCAGTTACTCGAGGGACACTGAAGCTTTCTTT. The encoded protein is CASSYSRDTEAFF. V gene TRBV6-5 combines with J gene TRBJ1-1; D remains ambiguous. Germline V gives CDR1 MNHEY, CDR2 SVGAGI. CDR3 length: 13 amino acids. V shed 0 bases and J shed 3 bases, with 5 bases lying between them.

The rearrangement joins TRBV29-1 to TRBJ2-7; D possibly corresponds to TRBD2 (7 bases). Germline assignment: CDR1 SQVTM and CDR2 ANQGSEA. The CDR3 sequence is 17 residues long. The V gene lost 1 base and the J gene lost 2 bases, with 21 bases spanning the gap. Here the CDR3 DNA reads TGCAGCGTTGAAGGAAACGGGGGAGGGGGAGATCCCTACGAGCAGTACTTC. Residues: CSVEGNGGGGDPYEQYF.

The chain couples TRBV7-2 to TRBJ1-1, with 7 bases fitting TRBD1. The ends lost 4 bases at V and 7 bases at J; junction bases unmatched: 9. The CDR3 is made up of 14 amino acids. Germline CDR1 SGHTA, CDR2 FQGNSA. Written as DNA, the CDR3 is TGTGCCAGCAGCTACTCAGGGGGTATTCTTGAAGCTTTCTTT. This codes for CASSYSGGILEAFF.

V and J are TRBV20-1 and TRBJ2-5, with 10 bases fitting TRBD2. V shed 3 bases, J shed 3 bases, and the junction held 7 bases outside the gene matches. The CDR3 has 15 amino acids. CDR1 DFQATT and CDR2 SNEGSKA come from the germline V gene (reference sequence). The DNA for the CDR3 is TGCAGTGCTAGTTTTAGCGGGAGGTCAGAAGAGACCCAGTACTTC. Translation: CSASFSGRSEETQYF.

V gene TRBV6-5 combines with J gene TRBJ1-1, with 8 bases identical to TRBD1. CDR3 length: 14 amino acids. Germline lookup yields CDR1 MNHEY and CDR2 SVGAGI. J gave up 2 bases and V 6 bases, and 5 bases lay outside the gene matches. The CDR3 spells CASRRQGFNTEAFF. The CDR3 DNA reads TGTGCCAGCAGGCGACAGGGGTTTAACACTGAAGCTTTCTTT.

DNA of the CDR3: TGTGCCTGGAGTCCCGACCACTATGGCTACACCTTC. This sequence encodes CAWSPDHYGYTF. The chain employs TRBV30 and TRBJ1-2; D ambiguous. The germline V gene encodes CDR1 GTSNPN and CDR2 SVGIG (reference sequence). Between the trimmed V and J ends, which lost 2 bases and 3 bases, there was a span of 7 bases. The CDR3 totals 12 residues.

The chain recombines TRBV3-1 (or the pseudogene TRBV3-2) with TRBJ1-1, with D maybe TRBD1 (5 bases). Between the trimmed V and J ends, which lost 2 bases and 2 bases, there was a span of 12 bases. Germline loops: CDR1 LGHDT, CDR2 YNNKEL (reference sequence). The CDR3 is 15 amino acids. The CDR3 sequence is CASSQRFRDNTEAFF. The DNA for the CDR3 is TGTGCCAGCAGCCAAAGATTCAGGGATAACACTGAAGCTTTCTTT.

The chain couples TRBV6-5 to TRBJ1-5; 7 positions match TRBD1. This CDR3 contains 13 residues. Unmatched junction bases numbered 1, after V lost 4 bases and J lost 4 bases. The germline V gene encodes CDR1 MNHEY and CDR2 SVGAGI. The DNA for the CDR3 is TGTGCCAGCAGTTTCAGGGGGAATCAGCCCCAGCATTTT. This gives the protein CASSFRGNQPQHF.

The chain combines TRBV25-1 with TRBJ1-5; D unresolved. Trimming removed 2 bases at V and 5 bases at J, with 7 bases between. CDR3 length equals 13 residues. Germline V CDR1 and CDR2: MGHDK, SYGVNS. CDR3: CASSENEHQPQHF. For the CDR3, the DNA is TGTGCCAGCAGTGAAAATGAGCATCAGCCCCAGCATTTT.

This chain connects TRBV27 to TRBJ1-2, with D unclear. The CDR3 consists of 15 residues. Looked up from germline, CDR1 is MNHEY and CDR2 is SMNVEV (reference sequence). The ends were cut back, 3 bases at V and 0 bases at J, with 11 bases in the middle. CDR3 protein: CASSFARWSNYGYTF. The DNA for the CDR3 is TGTGCCAGCAGTTTTGCGCGTTGGTCTAACTATGGCTACACCTTC.

The rearrangement joins TRBV2 to TRBJ1-2, with 7 bases aligning to TRBD1. This CDR3 comprises 14 residues. Trimming at V came to 8 bases and at J to 4 bases, leaving 10 bases not matched to a gene. The germline gives CDR1 SNHLY, CDR2 FYNNEI. The chain's CDR3 is CASSSQGGSYGYTF. In DNA form, the CDR3 reads TGTGCCAGCTCCTCGCAGGGGGGGAGCTATGGCTACACCTTC.

This chain uses TRBV28 with TRBJ1-2, with TRBD1 as a possible D gene (6 bases). V gave up 6 bases and J gave up 1 base, with 15 bases separating them. The CDR3 length is 15 residues. CDR1 is MDHEN, CDR2 SYDVKM, per germline. CDR3 amino acids: CASSTGMGHNYGYTF. CDR3 DNA: TGTGCCAGCAGCACAGGGATGGGTCATAACTATGGCTACACCTTC.

The sample holds one count of this clone. Here the CDR3 reads CASSPRDRVGSGYTF. Written as DNA, the CDR3 is TGTGCCAGCAGCCCCAGGGACAGGGTCGGTAGTGGCTACACCTTC. V and J are TRBV6-5 and TRBJ1-2, with TRBD1 identical over 9 bases. J lost 7 bases, V lost 6 bases, and 12 bases had no gene match. There are 15 residues in the CDR3. The germline CDR1 and CDR2 sequences are MNHEY and SVGAGI.

The chain carries TRBV7-8 and TRBJ1-5; D is undetermined. This CDR3 contains 18 residues. In germline, CDR1 is SGHVS, CDR2 FQNEAQ. Between the trimmed V and J ends, which lost 3 bases and 0 bases, there was a span of 18 bases. CDR3 nucleotide sequence: TGTGCCAGCAGCTTGTTTCCGGCCAAAATCTATAGCAATCAGCCCCAGCATTTT. This translates into CASSLFPAKIYSNQPQHF.

This clone was observed a handful of times. The rearrangement uses TRBV7-6 and TRBJ2-1; D gene unclear. The CDR3 is 15 residues long. Germline assignment: CDR1 SGHVS and CDR2 FNYEAQ. Trimming took off 1 base at V and 1 base at J, with 8 bases between the two ends. This CDR3 is CASSLEAVSYNEQFF. In DNA form, the CDR3 reads TGTGCCAGCAGCTTAGAGGCGGTATCCTACAATGAGCAGTTCTTC.

The chain is built from TRBV14 and TRBJ1-6; tentative D call: TRBD1 (6 bases). V lost 4 bases, J lost 9 bases, and 13 bases lay in between. Germline CDR1 reads SGHDN; CDR2 reads FVKESK. The CDR3 spans 14 residues. CDR3 sequence: CASSRQAPGSPLHF. The DNA of the CDR3 is TGTGCCAGCAGCCGACAGGCGCCCGGTTCACCCCTCCACTTT.

The V call is TRBV7-8, the J call TRBJ1-2; the match to TRBD1 covers 7 bases. Unmatched junction bases numbered 12, after V lost 5 bases and J lost 0 bases. Germline V gene lookup returns CDR1 SGHVS and CDR2 FQNEAQ. This CDR3 is 17 amino acids long. The CDR3 DNA is TGTGCCAGCAGCCGAACCCCCAGGGGGGAGACTAACTATGGCTACACCTTC. Amino acids: CASSRTPRGETNYGYTF.

The J gene is TRBJ1-1, the V gene TRBV4-2; a possible D gene is TRBD1 (5 bases). Trimming pared 0 bases from V and 4 bases from J, leaving 12 bases between. CDR3 size: 15 residues. Germline-derived CDR1 and CDR2 are LGHNA and YNFKEQ. The CDR3 region has the DNA TGTGCCAGCAGCCAAGATCCGGGGGGGGGCACTGAAGCTTTCTTT. Translated: CASSQDPGGGTEAFF.

V gene TRBV6-6 combines with J gene TRBJ1-3; a possible D gene is TRBD1 (6 bases). Trimming took off 5 bases at V and 2 bases at J, with 16 bases between the two ends. CDR3 length: 16 residues. The V gene's germline CDR1 is MNHNY and CDR2 SVGAGI (reference sequence). The CDR3 reads CASSAALQGAGNTIYF. In DNA form, the CDR3 reads TGTGCCAGCAGTGCTGCCCTACAGGGAGCTGGAAACACCATATATTTT.

This clone was counted once. V gene TRBV4-2 combines with J gene TRBJ1-2; D is perhaps TRBD1 (6 bases). V lost 4 bases to trimming and J lost 2 bases, with 11 bases between them. Germline V gives CDR1 LGHNA, CDR2 YNFKEQ. This CDR3 region has 14 residues. Here the CDR3 reads CASSRMTGNYGYTF. The CDR3 DNA sequence: TGTGCCAGCAGCCGAATGACAGGAAACTATGGCTACACCTTC.

In DNA, the CDR3 is TGTGCCATCAGTGAAAAGGGGACCCTTTCTGCCAATGGCTACACCTTC. Translating gives CAISEKGTLSANGYTF. The J gene is TRBJ1-2, the V gene TRBV10-3; tentative D call: TRBD1 (5 bases). The germline V and J ends were trimmed by 3 bases and 6 bases, with 20 bases remaining between them. This CDR3 has 16 amino acids. Germline V gene sequence: CDR1 ENHRY, CDR2 SYGVKD.

The rearrangement uses TRBV7-7 and TRBJ1-6; D is uncertain. CDR1 is SSHAT and CDR2 is FNYEAQ in the germline V gene (reference sequence). The V gene lost 3 bases and the J gene lost 8 bases, with 17 bases spanning the gap. CDR3 length equals 16 residues. The CDR3 reads CASSLVLRGEDSPLHF. CDR3 bases: TGTGCCAGCAGCTTGGTGCTCCGGGGTGAGGATTCACCCCTCCACTTT.